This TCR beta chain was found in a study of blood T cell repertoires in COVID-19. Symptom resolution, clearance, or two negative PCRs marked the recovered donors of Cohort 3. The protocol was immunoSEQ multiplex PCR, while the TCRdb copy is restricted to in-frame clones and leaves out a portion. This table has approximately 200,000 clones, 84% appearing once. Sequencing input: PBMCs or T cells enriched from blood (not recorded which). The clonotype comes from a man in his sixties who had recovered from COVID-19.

DNA for the CDR3: TGTGCCAGCAGTTTGGGACAGGGGTTGACTGAAGCTTTCTTT. Its protein product is CASSLGQGLTEAFF. The V call is TRBV27, the J call TRBJ1-1, with 10 nucleotides matching TRBD1. The V gene's germline CDR1 is MNHEY and CDR2 SMNVEV (reference sequence). The CDR3 covers 14 residues. With 3 bases clipped from V and 5 bases from J, the junction kept 3 bases outside the gene matches.